These T cell receptor beta chains were read from a single sample in a study of CD8 T cells in Susac syndrome. TCRdb recomputed calls from the immunoSEQ multiplex PCR reads with MiXCR, one row per CDR3 protein. The sample consists of 85,000 to 90,000 distinct CDR3 sequences, 85% to 95% of them appearing once. Material: CD8+ T cells from PBMCs. These receptors all stem from a human donor in good health. The CDR3 runs from the conserved cysteine through the conserved F or W. The order of the fields is CDR3 protein, CDR3 DNA, D gene, V gene, J gene, clone size, CDR3 length. A D gene is named only where the DNA matches it firmly. Clone size is not always given. Where it is, it says once, few, many or a class for expanded clones.

CDR3: CASTVGGSHYGYTF
DNA: TGTGCCAGCACCGTGGGGGGGAGTCATTATGGCTACACCTTC
D: NA
V: TRBV12-3/TRBV12-4
J: TRBJ1-2
size: NA
length: 14

CDR3: CASSARDSLRGYTF
DNA: TGTGCCAGCAGCGCCCGGGACAGCCTTCGGGGCTACACCTTC
D: TRBD1
V: TRBV9
J: TRBJ1-2
size: NA
length: 14

CDR3: CSARAGTDTQYF
DNA: TGCAGTGCCAGAGCAGGGACAGATACGCAGTATTTT
D: NA
V: TRBV20-1
J: TRBJ2-3
size: NA
length: 12

CDR3: CASSVGGQGIQETQYF
DNA: TGTGCCAGCAGCGTAGGGGGACAGGGGATCCAAGAGACCCAGTACTTC
D: TRBD1
V: TRBV9
J: TRBJ2-5
size: NA
length: 16

CDR3: CASGGQGYEQYF
DNA: TGTGCCAGCGGTGGTCAGGGCTACGAGCAGTACTTC
D: NA
V: TRBV2
J: TRBJ2-7
size: NA
length: 12

CDR3: CASTPRDPGGYTF
DNA: TGTGCCAGCACCCCAAGGGACCCCGGGGGCTACACCTTC
D: NA
V: TRBV11-2
J: TRBJ1-2
size: NA
length: 13

CDR3: CASSVGTAYEQYF
DNA: TGTGCCAGCAGCGTAGGGACAGCATACGAGCAGTACTTC
D: NA
V: TRBV9
J: TRBJ2-7
size: NA
length: 13

CDR3: CASSPQGLRGRLDEKLFF
DNA: TGTGCCAGCAGCCCCCAAGGTCTCAGGGGACGGTTGGATGAAAAACTGTTTTTT
D: NA
V: TRBV3-1
J: TRBJ1-4
size: NA
length: 18

CDR3: CAISAGAGANVLTF
DNA: TGTGCCATCAGTGCCGGGGCCGGGGCCAACGTCCTGACTTTC
D: NA
V: TRBV10-3
J: TRBJ2-6
size: NA
length: 14

CDR3: CASSHGPNYGYTF
DNA: TGTGCCAGCAGTCATGGCCCTAACTATGGCTACACCTTC
D: NA
V: TRBV25-1
J: TRBJ1-2
size: once
length: 13

CDR3: CASSQVRETQYF
DNA: TGTGCCAGCAGCCAAGTGCGGGAGACCCAGTACTTC
D: NA
V: TRBV3-1
J: TRBJ2-5
size: NA
length: 12

CDR3: CASSFTGFPNQPQHF
DNA: TGTGCCAGTAGTTTTACAGGATTCCCCAATCAGCCCCAGCATTTT
D: NA
V: TRBV19
J: TRBJ1-5
size: NA
length: 15

CDR3: CASSLDPRGGTDTQYF
DNA: TGTGCCAGCAGTTTAGATCCTAGGGGAGGGACAGATACGCAGTATTTT
D: TRBD2
V: TRBV11-3
J: TRBJ2-3
size: NA
length: 16

CDR3: CASSRGRGAEAFF
DNA: TGTGCCAGCAGCCGTGGCAGGGGGGCTGAAGCTTTCTTT
D: TRBD1
V: TRBV14
J: TRBJ1-1
size: once
length: 13

CDR3: CASSHEGTEQYF
DNA: TGTGCCAGCAGCCATGAGGGGACAGAGCAGTACTTC
D: NA
V: TRBV4-2
J: TRBJ2-7
size: NA
length: 12

CDR3: CASSQVPGQADNEQFF
DNA: TGCGCCAGCAGCCAAGTTCCGGGACAGGCGGACAATGAGCAGTTCTTC
D: TRBD1
V: TRBV4-1
J: TRBJ2-1
size: NA
length: 16

CDR3: CASSVGGGAKNIQYF
DNA: TGTGCCAGCAGCGTCGGAGGGGGGGCCAAAAACATTCAGTACTTC
D: NA
V: TRBV9
J: TRBJ2-4
size: NA
length: 15

CDR3: CASSAGHGGNSPLHF
DNA: TGTGCCAGCAGCGCGGGACACGGGGGGAATTCACCCCTCCACTTT
D: NA
V: TRBV7-3
J: TRBJ1-6
size: NA
length: 15

CDR3: CASSQGQGNYEQYF
DNA: TGTGCCAGCAGCCAAGGGCAGGGAAACTACGAGCAGTACTTC
D: NA
V: TRBV3-1
J: TRBJ2-7
size: NA
length: 14

CDR3: CASSLASQYSNQPQHF
DNA: TGTGCCAGCAGCTTAGCCAGCCAGTATAGCAATCAGCCCCAGCATTTT
D: NA
V: TRBV7-2
J: TRBJ1-5
size: NA
length: 16

CDR3: CASSQARLHNEQFF
DNA: TGCGCCAGCAGCCAAGCTCGGCTTCACAATGAGCAGTTCTTC
D: NA
V: TRBV4-1
J: TRBJ2-1
size: NA
length: 14

CDR3: CASDGRLEYF
DNA: TGTGCCAGCGACGGACGGCTTGAGTATTTT
D: NA
V: TRBV2
J: TRBJ2-3
size: NA
length: 10

CDR3: CASSQVPSGTASEQFF
DNA: TGCGCCAGCAGCCAAGTCCCTAGCGGGACCGCGTCGGAGCAGTTCTTC
D: TRBD2
V: TRBV4-1
J: TRBJ2-1
size: once
length: 16

CDR3: CSVGIYNEQFF
DNA: TGCAGCGTTGGTATCTACAATGAGCAGTTCTTC
D: NA
V: TRBV29-1
J: TRBJ2-1
size: NA
length: 11

CDR3: CASSPETQLETQYF
DNA: TGTGCCAGCAGCCCCGAGACCCAACTAGAGACCCAGTACTTC
D: NA
V: TRBV5-4
J: TRBJ2-5
size: NA
length: 14

CDR3: CASSLRGQPQHF
DNA: TGTGCCAGTAGTCTCCGCGGGCAGCCCCAGCATTTT
D: NA
V: TRBV19
J: TRBJ1-5
size: NA
length: 12

CDR3: CSVEQGRTEAFF
DNA: TGCAGCGTTGAACAGGGACGGACTGAAGCTTTCTTT
D: NA
V: TRBV29-1
J: TRBJ1-1
size: NA
length: 12

CDR3: CASSWPSGGATDTQYF
DNA: TGTGCCAGCAGCTGGCCCAGCGGGGGGGCCACAGATACGCAGTATTTT
D: TRBD2
V: TRBV13
J: TRBJ2-3
size: NA
length: 16

CDR3: CASSLDWSPGQPQHF
DNA: TGTGCCAGCAGCTTAGATTGGTCTCCAGGCCAGCCCCAGCATTTT
D: NA
V: TRBV7-9
J: TRBJ1-5
size: NA
length: 15

CDR3: CASSPGGLREETQYF
DNA: TGTGCCAGCAGCCCGGGGGGACTAAGGGAAGAGACCCAGTACTTC
D: TRBD2
V: TRBV13
J: TRBJ2-5
size: NA
length: 15

CDR3: CASSEGLGNSPLHF
DNA: TGTGCCAGCAGTGAGGGTCTCGGCAATTCACCCCTCCACTTT
D: NA
V: TRBV3-1
J: TRBJ1-6
size: NA
length: 14

CDR3: CASSLTSSGYTF
DNA: TGTGCCAGCAGCTTAACTTCCTCAGGCTACACCTTC
D: NA
V: TRBV7-8
J: TRBJ1-2
size: NA
length: 12

CDR3: CASSGGSTYEQYF
DNA: TGTGCCAGCAGTGGGGGCAGCACCTACGAGCAGTACTTC
D: NA
V: TRBV2
J: TRBJ2-7
size: once
length: 13

CDR3: CASSSRGTAGEQYF
DNA: TGTGCCAGCAGCAGTAGAGGGACAGCCGGCGAGCAGTACTTC
D: TRBD1
V: TRBV9
J: TRBJ2-7
size: NA
length: 14

CDR3: CASGTPPNQPQHF
DNA: TGTGCTAGTGGGACCCCTCCAAATCAGCCCCAGCATTTT
D: NA
V: TRBV12-5
J: TRBJ1-5
size: NA
length: 13

CDR3: CASSEGGWGANYGYTF
DNA: TGTGCCAGCAGTGAGGGCGGTTGGGGGGCGAACTATGGCTACACCTTC
D: NA
V: TRBV2
J: TRBJ1-2
size: NA
length: 16

CDR3: CASSLERGGRDTQYF
DNA: TGTGCCAGCAGCCTAGAGCGGGGGGGCCGAGATACGCAGTATTTT
D: TRBD2
V: TRBV7-8
J: TRBJ2-3
size: NA
length: 15

CDR3: CASSQEGWRDTQYF
DNA: TGTGCCAGCAGCCAAGAAGGGTGGAGAGATACGCAGTATTTT
D: NA
V: TRBV3-1
J: TRBJ2-3
size: NA
length: 14

CDR3: CASSQVNTQYF
DNA: TGCGCCAGCAGCCAAGTAAATACGCAGTATTTT
D: NA
V: TRBV4-1
J: TRBJ2-3
size: NA
length: 11

CDR3: CASSGGDRGTDTQYF
DNA: TGTGCCAGCAGCGGAGGGGACAGGGGCACAGATACGCAGTATTTT
D: TRBD1
V: TRBV9
J: TRBJ2-3
size: NA
length: 15

CDR3: CSVEPGTGEETQYF
DNA: TGCAGCGTTGAACCTGGGACAGGGGAAGAGACCCAGTACTTC
D: TRBD1
V: TRBV29-1
J: TRBJ2-5
size: once
length: 14

CDR3: CASSTTGSSNQPQHF
DNA: TGTGCCAGCAGCACCACAGGATCTAGCAATCAGCCCCAGCATTTT
D: NA
V: TRBV5-5
J: TRBJ1-5
size: NA
length: 15

CDR3: CASSAERGISTDTQYF
DNA: TGTGCCAGCAGCGCCGAGCGGGGCATTAGCACAGATACGCAGTATTTT
D: TRBD2
V: TRBV9
J: TRBJ2-3
size: NA
length: 16

CDR3: CASSEGNYGYTF
DNA: TGTGCCAGCAGTGAAGGGAACTATGGCTACACCTTC
D: NA
V: TRBV6-1
J: TRBJ1-2
size: NA
length: 12

CDR3: CSVGLEEKLFF
DNA: TGCAGCGTGGGTCTCGAAGAAAAACTGTTTTTT
D: NA
V: TRBV29-1
J: TRBJ1-4
size: NA
length: 11

CDR3: CASSISVTNEQFF
DNA: TGTGCCAGTAGTATATCCGTGACGAATGAGCAGTTCTTC
D: NA
V: TRBV19
J: TRBJ2-1
size: NA
length: 13

CDR3: CASSPIPWQAQLANQPQHF
DNA: TGTGCCAGCAGCCCCATCCCCTGGCAGGCTCAGCTAGCTAATCAGCCCCAGCATTTT
D: NA
V: TRBV12-3/TRBV12-4
J: TRBJ1-5
size: NA
length: 19

CDR3: CASSQVNKGRGQETQYF
DNA: TGTGCCAGCAGCCAAGTTAACAAAGGCAGGGGCCAAGAGACCCAGTACTTC
D: NA
V: TRBV3-1
J: TRBJ2-5
size: NA
length: 17

CDR3: CASSYNPGGNTEAFF
DNA: TGTGCCAGCAGTTACAACCCAGGGGGGAACACTGAAGCTTTCTTT
D: TRBD1
V: TRBV6-5
J: TRBJ1-1
size: NA
length: 15

CDR3: CAWSVQGNTEAFF
DNA: TGTGCCTGGAGTGTACAGGGGAACACTGAAGCTTTCTTT
D: NA
V: TRBV30
J: TRBJ1-1
size: NA
length: 13

CDR3: CASSFTGGDEKLFF
DNA: TGTGCCAGCAGCTTCACGGGGGGAGATGAAAAACTGTTTTTT
D: NA
V: TRBV7-9
J: TRBJ1-4
size: NA
length: 14

CDR3: CASSSAGGRYEQYF
DNA: TGTGCCAGCAGCTCAGCGGGGGGTAGGTACGAGCAGTACTTC
D: TRBD2
V: TRBV13
J: TRBJ2-7
size: NA
length: 14

CDR3: CASSGGGFGYTF
DNA: TGTGCCAGCAGTGGGGGTGGGTTTGGCTACACCTTC
D: NA
V: TRBV27
J: TRBJ1-2
size: NA
length: 12

CDR3: CASSPGGGIQPQHF
DNA: TGTGCCAGCAGCCCAGGGGGCGGGATTCAGCCCCAGCATTTT
D: TRBD1
V: TRBV12-3/TRBV12-4
J: TRBJ1-5
size: NA
length: 14

CDR3: CASSEWGSGSPLHF
DNA: TGTGCCAGCAGTGAATGGGGGTCCGGTTCACCCCTCCACTTT
D: NA
V: TRBV25-1
J: TRBJ1-6
size: NA
length: 14